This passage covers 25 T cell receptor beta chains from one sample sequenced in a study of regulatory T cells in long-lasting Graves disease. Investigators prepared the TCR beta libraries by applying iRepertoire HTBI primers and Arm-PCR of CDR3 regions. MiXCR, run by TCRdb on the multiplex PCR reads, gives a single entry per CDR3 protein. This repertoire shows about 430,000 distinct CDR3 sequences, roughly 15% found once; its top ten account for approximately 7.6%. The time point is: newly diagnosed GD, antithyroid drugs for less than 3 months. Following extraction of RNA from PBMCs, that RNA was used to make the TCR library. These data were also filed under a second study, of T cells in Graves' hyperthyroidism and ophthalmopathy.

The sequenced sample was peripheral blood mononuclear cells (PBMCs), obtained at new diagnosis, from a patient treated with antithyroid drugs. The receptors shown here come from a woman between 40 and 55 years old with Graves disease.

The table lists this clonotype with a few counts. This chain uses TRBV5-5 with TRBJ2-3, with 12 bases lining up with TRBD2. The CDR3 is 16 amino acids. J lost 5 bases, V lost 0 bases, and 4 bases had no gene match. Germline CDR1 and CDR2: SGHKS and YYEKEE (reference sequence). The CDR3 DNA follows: TGTGCCAGCAGCTTGGGACTAGCGGGAGTTAAAGATACGCAGTATTTT. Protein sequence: CASSLGLAGVKDTQYF.

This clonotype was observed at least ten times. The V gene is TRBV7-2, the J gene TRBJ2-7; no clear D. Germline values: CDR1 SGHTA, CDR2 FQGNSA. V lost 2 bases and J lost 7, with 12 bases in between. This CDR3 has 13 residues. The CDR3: CASSLQEAAEQYF. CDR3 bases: TGTGCCAGCAGCTTACAAGAGGCTGCGGAGCAGTACTTC.

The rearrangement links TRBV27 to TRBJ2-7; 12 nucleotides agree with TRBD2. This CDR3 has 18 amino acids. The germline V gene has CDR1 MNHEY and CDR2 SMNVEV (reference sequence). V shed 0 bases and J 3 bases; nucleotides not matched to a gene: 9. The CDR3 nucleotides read TGTGCCAGCAGTTTATCCTTTGTGACTAGCGGGAGTTACTACGAGCAGTACTTC. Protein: CASSLSFVTSGSYYEQYF.

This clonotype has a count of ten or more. CDR3 DNA: TGTGCCAGCAGTTCCCTAGCGGGAGGGAAGTATGATGAGCAGTTCTTC. It translates to CASSSLAGGKYDEQFF. The chain combines TRBV28 with TRBJ2-1, with 12 nucleotides matching TRBD2. The ends lost 4 bases at V and 8 bases at J; junction bases unmatched: 9. This CDR3 is built from 16 residues. The germline gives CDR1 MDHEN, CDR2 SYDVKM.

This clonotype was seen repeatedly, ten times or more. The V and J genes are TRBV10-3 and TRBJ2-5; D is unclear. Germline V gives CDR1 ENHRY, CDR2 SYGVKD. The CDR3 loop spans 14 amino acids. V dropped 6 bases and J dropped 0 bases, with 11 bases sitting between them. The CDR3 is CAISRVSDQETQYF. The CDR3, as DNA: TGTGCCATCAGCCGGGTCTCCGACCAAGAGACCCAGTACTTC.

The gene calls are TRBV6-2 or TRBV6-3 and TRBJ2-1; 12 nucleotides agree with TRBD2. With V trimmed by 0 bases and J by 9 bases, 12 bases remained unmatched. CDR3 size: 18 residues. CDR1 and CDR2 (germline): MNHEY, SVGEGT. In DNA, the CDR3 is TGTGCCAGCAGTTACTCGATTTTTCCTAGCGGGAGGGCTAGTGAGCAGTTCTTC. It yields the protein CASSYSIFPSGRASEQFF.

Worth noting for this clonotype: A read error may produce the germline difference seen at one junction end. CDR3 amino acids: CASSQDPAGNSPLHF. Here the CDR3 DNA reads TGCGCCAGCAGCCAAGATCCGGCAGGGAATTCACCCCTCCACTTT. The rearrangement links TRBV3-1 to TRBJ1-6, with D maybe TRBD1 (5 bases). Germline V CDR1 and CDR2: LGHDT, YNNKEL (reference sequence). This CDR3 is 15 amino acids long.

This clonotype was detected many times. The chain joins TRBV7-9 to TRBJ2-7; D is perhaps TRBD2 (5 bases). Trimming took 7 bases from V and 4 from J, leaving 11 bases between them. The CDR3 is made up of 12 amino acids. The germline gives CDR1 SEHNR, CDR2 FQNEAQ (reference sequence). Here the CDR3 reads CASTLGRYEQYF. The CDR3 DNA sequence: TGTGCCAGCACCCTAGGGAGATACGAGCAGTACTTC.

The CDR3 here is CSVATGTDNSPLHF. CDR3 nucleotide sequence: TGCAGCGTTGCAACCGGGACAGATAATTCACCCCTCCACTTT. The chain links TRBV29-1 to TRBJ1-6; TRBD1 aligns across 7 bases. With V trimmed by 4 bases and J by 5 bases, 5 bases remained unmatched. There are 14 residues in the CDR3. CDR1 is SQVTM, CDR2 ANQGSEA, per germline.

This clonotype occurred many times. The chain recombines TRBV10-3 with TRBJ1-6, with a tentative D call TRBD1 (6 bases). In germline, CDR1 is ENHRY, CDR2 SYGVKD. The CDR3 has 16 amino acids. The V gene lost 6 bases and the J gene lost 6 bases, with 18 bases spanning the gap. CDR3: CAIRDHLAGANSPLHF. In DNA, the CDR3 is TGTGCCATCAGGGACCACTTGGCAGGGGCTAATTCACCCCTCCACTTT.

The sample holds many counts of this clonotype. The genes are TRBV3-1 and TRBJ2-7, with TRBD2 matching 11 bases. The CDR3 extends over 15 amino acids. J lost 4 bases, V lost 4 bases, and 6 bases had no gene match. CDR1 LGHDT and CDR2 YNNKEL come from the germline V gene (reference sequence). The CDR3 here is CASSLAGGSGYEQYF. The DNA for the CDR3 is TGTGCCAGCAGCCTAGCGGGAGGGTCCGGGTACGAGCAGTACTTC.

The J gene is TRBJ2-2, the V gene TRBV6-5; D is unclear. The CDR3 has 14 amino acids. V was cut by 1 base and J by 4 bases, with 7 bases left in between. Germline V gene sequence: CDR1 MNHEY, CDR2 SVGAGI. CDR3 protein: CASSYLRGTGELFF. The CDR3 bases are TGTGCCAGCAGTTACTTAAGAGGCACCGGGGAGCTGTTTTTT.

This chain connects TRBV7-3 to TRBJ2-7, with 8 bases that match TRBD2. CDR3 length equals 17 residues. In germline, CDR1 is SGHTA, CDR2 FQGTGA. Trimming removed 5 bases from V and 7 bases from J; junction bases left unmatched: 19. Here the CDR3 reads CASSPLGTRGKGGEQYF. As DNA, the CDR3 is TGTGCCAGCAGCCCCCTTGGGACTAGAGGGAAGGGCGGGGAGCAGTACTTC.

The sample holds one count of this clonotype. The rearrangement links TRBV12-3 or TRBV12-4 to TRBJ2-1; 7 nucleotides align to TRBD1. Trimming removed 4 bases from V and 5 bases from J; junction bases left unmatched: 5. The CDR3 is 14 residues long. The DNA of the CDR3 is TGTGCCAGCAGTTCGACAGGGAACCACAATGAGCAGTTCTTC. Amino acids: CASSSTGNHNEQFF.

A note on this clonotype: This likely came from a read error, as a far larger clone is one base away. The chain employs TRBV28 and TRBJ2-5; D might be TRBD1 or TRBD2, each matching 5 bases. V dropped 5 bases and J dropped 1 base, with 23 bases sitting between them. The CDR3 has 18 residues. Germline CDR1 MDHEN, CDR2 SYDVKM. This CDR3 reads CASSPLRGRGPAQETQYF. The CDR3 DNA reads TGTGCCAGCAGTCCCCTTCGGGGACGCGGTCCCGCCCAAGAGACCCAGTACTTC.

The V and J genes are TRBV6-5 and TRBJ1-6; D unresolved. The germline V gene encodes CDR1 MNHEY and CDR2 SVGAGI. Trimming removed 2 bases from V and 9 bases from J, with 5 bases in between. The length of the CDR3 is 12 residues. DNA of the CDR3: TGTGCCAGCAGTTACGGCGGTTCACCCCTCCACTTT. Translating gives CASSYGGSPLHF.

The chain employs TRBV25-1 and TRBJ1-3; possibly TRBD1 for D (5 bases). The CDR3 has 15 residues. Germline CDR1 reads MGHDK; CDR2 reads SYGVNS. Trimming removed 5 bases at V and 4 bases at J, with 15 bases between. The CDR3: CASSRPGLGGNTIYF. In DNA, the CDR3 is TGTGCCAGCAGTAGACCGGGACTTGGGGGAAACACCATATATTTT.

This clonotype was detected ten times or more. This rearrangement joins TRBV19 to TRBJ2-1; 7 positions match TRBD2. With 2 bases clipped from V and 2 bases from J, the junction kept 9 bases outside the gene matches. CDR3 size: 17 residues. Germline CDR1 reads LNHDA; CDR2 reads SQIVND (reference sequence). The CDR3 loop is CASSISSLAETYNEQFF. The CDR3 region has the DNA TGTGCCAGTAGTATAAGCAGCCTAGCGGAGACCTACAATGAGCAGTTCTTC. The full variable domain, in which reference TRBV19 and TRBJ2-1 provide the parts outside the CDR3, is DGGITQSPKYLFRKEGQNVTLSCEQNLNHDAMYWYRQDPGQGLRLIYYSQIVNDFQKGDIAEGYSVSREKKESFPLTVTSAQKNPTAFYLCASSISSLAETYNEQFFGPGTRLTVL.

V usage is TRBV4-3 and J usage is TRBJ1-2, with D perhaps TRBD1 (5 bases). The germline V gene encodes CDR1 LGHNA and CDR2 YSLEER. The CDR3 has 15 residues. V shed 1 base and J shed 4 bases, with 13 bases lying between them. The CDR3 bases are TGCGCCAGCAGCCAAGCGGGGGGGACGGCCTATGGCTACACCTTC. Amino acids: CASSQAGGTAYGYTF.

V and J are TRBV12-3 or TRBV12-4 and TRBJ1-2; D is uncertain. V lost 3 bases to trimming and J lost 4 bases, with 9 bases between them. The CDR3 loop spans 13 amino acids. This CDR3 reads CASSFLGAYGYTF. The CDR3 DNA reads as TGTGCCAGCAGTTTTCTCGGAGCCTATGGCTACACCTTC.

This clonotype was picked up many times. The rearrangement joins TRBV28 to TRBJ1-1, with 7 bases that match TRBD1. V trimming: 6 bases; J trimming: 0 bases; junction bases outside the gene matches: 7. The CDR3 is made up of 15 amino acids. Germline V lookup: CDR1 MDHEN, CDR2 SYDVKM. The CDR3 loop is CASSSTGSVNTEAFF. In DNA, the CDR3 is TGTGCCAGCAGCTCGACAGGGTCGGTGAACACTGAAGCTTTCTTT.

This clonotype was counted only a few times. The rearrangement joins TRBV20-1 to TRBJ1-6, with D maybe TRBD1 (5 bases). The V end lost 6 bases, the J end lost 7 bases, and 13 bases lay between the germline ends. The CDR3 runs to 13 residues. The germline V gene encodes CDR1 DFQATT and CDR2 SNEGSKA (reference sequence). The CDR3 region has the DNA TGCAGTGCCCCCGGGACGGGAAATTCACCCCTCCACTTT. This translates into CSAPGTGNSPLHF.

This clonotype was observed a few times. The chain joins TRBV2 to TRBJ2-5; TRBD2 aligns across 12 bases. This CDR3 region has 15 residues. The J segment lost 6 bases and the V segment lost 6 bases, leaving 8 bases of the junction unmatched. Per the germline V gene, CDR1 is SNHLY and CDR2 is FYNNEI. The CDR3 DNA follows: TGTGCCAGCAGCGACGGACTAGCGGGAACTAAGACCCAGTACTTC. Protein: CASSDGLAGTKTQYF.

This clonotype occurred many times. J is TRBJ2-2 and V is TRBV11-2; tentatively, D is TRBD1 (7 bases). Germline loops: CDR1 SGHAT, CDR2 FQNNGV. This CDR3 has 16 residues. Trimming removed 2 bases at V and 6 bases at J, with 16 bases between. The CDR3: CASSLSGPRGAGELFF. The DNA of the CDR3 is TGTGCCAGCAGCTTATCCGGGCCCAGGGGGGCCGGGGAGCTGTTTTTT.

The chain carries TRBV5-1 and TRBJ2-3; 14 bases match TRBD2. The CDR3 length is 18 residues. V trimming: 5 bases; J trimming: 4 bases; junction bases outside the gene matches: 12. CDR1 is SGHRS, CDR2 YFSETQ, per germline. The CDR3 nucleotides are TGCGCCAGCAGGATGCCGGGACTAGCGGGAGCCGTCGCAGATACGCAGTATTTT. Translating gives CASRMPGLAGAVADTQYF.